The sequence of this T cell receptor beta chain was determined in a study of beta chain features in type 1 diabetes. Study-wide results and limits: Unsettled here was the matter of whether HLA type influences TCRB rearrangement. Among patients with Type 1 diabetes, TCRB CDR3s were moderately but significantly shorter in every one of the four CD4+ subsets.

The whole isolated RNA underwent reverse transcription, so sequencing captured expressed TCRB transcripts. Here immunoSEQ multiplex PCR was the method, and the copy in TCRdb shows in-frame clones only, minus some. In the table there are 130,000 to 150,000 clones, about 8.7% of which are singletons. Germline lookup yields CDR1 MDHEN and CDR2 SYDVKM. The V segment lost 5 bases and the J segment 3 bases; nucleotides outside the gene matches: 14. The CDR3 sequence is 18 residues long. For this clone: Its antigen is unidentified.

CD45RO/CCR7/CD25/CD127/CD95/CD27 sorting isolated CD4+ naive, central memory, regulatory and stem cell-like memory cells. This chain connects TRBV28 to TRBJ2-7; 12 bases map to TRBD1. This sequence was found in a man aged 18-30 years in good health. Specimen: central memory CD4+ T cells from blood. CDR3 sequence reads: CASSPVGTGGFRGYEQYF. The CDR3 nucleotides read TGTGCCAGCAGTCCCGTCGGGACAGGGGGCTTCCGAGGCTACGAGCAGTACTTC.